This T cell receptor beta chain was retrieved from a study of cytomegalovirus exposure and HLA in healthy donors. Study-wide context: Genetic ancestry analysis placed more than 80% of the 398 donors that were genotyped in the Caucasian-associated cluster. General study results and limits: Associated with cytomegalovirus, according to the listing, were 170 or so TCR beta chains. A prior analysis recorded that most TCR beta V segments were productive about 87% or about 30% of the time.

13 Jbeta primers and 60 Vbeta primers were used for the PCR. Data came from immunoSEQ multiplex PCR; TCRdb stores just in-frame clones and leaves some out. The data hold some 110,000 clones, with about 70% observed a single time. Comment on this clone: Its antigen is unidentified.

The J segment lost 7 bases and the V segment lost 6 bases, leaving 5 bases of the junction unmatched. Looked up from germline, CDR1 is MNHEY and CDR2 is SMNVEV (reference sequence). CDR3 size: 13 residues. This TCR was sampled from a man aged 25-40 years in good health and CMV-seropositive. Material for sequencing was PBMCs. This chain connects TRBV27 to TRBJ2-1; the match to TRBD2 covers 8 bases. The CDR3 region has the DNA TGTGCCAGCAGGCATAGCGGGGAAAATGAGCAGTTCTTC. This translates into CASRHSGENEQFF.